The 22 T cell receptor beta chains given below trace back to one sample, sequenced in a study of blood T cells in healthy people across ages. Together with a sample-barcoded 5' primer, a J-beta primer mix was included in a second PCR lasting roughly 6 to 12 cycles. Using its own MiXCR run on the 5' RACE reads, TCRdb lists one record per CDR3 protein. The sample consists of approximately 490,000 distinct CDR3 sequences, approximately 25% of them appearing once. The same sample was also studied in work on T cells of mothers and their children.

The sample comprised blood. These TCRs come from a boy younger than 18 in good health.

The sample holds a few counts of this clonotype. DNA for the CDR3: TGCAGTGCTATCCCTGAGCAGTTCTTC. It translates to CSAIPEQFF. The chain couples TRBV20-1 to TRBJ2-1; D is unresolved. This CDR3 has 9 residues. Per the germline V gene, CDR1 is DFQATT and CDR2 is SNEGSKA (reference sequence). V gave up 4 bases and J gave up 9 bases, with 4 bases separating them.

The CDR3 coding sequence is TGTGCCAGCAGCTTCAGGGACAGGGGAAAGAATGAGCAGTTCTTC. Amino acid sequence: CASSFRDRGKNEQFF. The V gene is TRBV7-2, the J gene TRBJ2-1, with 10 bases aligning to TRBD1. This CDR3 region has 15 residues. CDR1 and CDR2 from the germline V gene are SGHTA and FQGNSA. Trimming cost V 3 bases and J 7 bases; bases outside gene matches: 6.

This clonotype was seen more than once but under ten times. The V gene is TRBV7-9, the J gene TRBJ2-2; unclear D gene. Trimming left V 1 base short and J 4 bases short, with 7 bases between. This CDR3 contains 14 residues. Germline values: CDR1 SEHNR, CDR2 FQNEAQ (reference sequence). The CDR3 loop is CASSLGASTGELFF. The CDR3 DNA reads as TGTGCCAGCAGCTTAGGGGCTAGCACCGGGGAGCTGTTTTTT.

The gene calls are TRBV6-5 and TRBJ2-1, with TRBD1 matching over 8 bases. The length of the CDR3 is 15 residues. V was pared by 6 bases and J by 7 bases, with 11 bases of the junction left unmatched. Germline CDR1 and CDR2: MNHEY and SVGAGI. The DNA of the CDR3 is TGTGCCAGCAGGGACGGACAGGGAGACATGAATGAGCAGTTCTTC. This sequence encodes CASRDGQGDMNEQFF.

This clonotype was observed a few times. The chain uses TRBV11-2 and TRBJ2-1; 8 bases align to TRBD2. Germline CDR1 reads SGHAT; CDR2 reads FQNNGV. The CDR3 extends over 19 amino acids. V was pared by 3 bases and J by 0 bases, with 13 bases of the junction left unmatched. The CDR3 DNA follows: TGTGCCAGCAGCTTGTGGGGGGCAGGAGCGGGAGACTCCTACAATGAGCAGTTCTTC. As protein: CASSLWGAGAGDSYNEQFF.

This clonotype was recorded a few times. V gene TRBV6-2 or TRBV6-3 combines with J gene TRBJ1-1; 7 bases are a match to TRBD1. This CDR3 has 13 amino acids. Germline V gene data show CDR1 as MNHEY and CDR2 as SVGEGT. J gave up 3 bases and V 10 bases, and 8 bases lay outside the gene matches. CDR3 nucleotide sequence: TGTGCCACCCAACAGGGGCTTTACACTGAAGCTTTCTTT. Translation: CATQQGLYTEAFF.

The sample holds a few counts of this clonotype. Mismatch with germline at one junction end may stem from a read error. The CDR3 reads CASNLAVNDARELFF. The CDR3 region has the DNA TGCGCCAGCAACTTGGCGGTGAACGACGCAAGGGAACTGTTTTTT. The chain links TRBV5-1 to TRBJ1-4; D is unclear. The CDR3 runs to 15 residues. Germline V CDR1 and CDR2: SGHRS, YFSETQ.

Worth noting for this clonotype: At one of its ends the junction is not consistent with the germline gene, which may arise from a read error. The chain combines TRBV4-1 with TRBJ1-5; D not resolved. This CDR3 has 15 residues. Germline CDR1 MGHRA, CDR2 YSYEKL. CDR3 coding DNA: TGCGCCAGCAGCCAAGATAGCGGAGGCGGCCAGCTCCAGCATTTT. As protein: CASSQDSGGGQLQHF.

The rearrangement joins TRBV24-1 to TRBJ2-2; D not resolved. Germline V gene data show CDR1 as KGHDR and CDR2 as SFDVKD. The V end lost 4 bases, the J end lost 2 bases, and 4 bases lay between the germline ends. This CDR3 is 13 amino acids long. Here the CDR3 DNA reads TGTGCCACCAGTGAAATCAACACCGGGGAGCTGTTTTTT. This gives the protein CATSEINTGELFF.

The chain joins TRBV12-3 or TRBV12-4 to TRBJ2-5; perhaps TRBD1 as D (5 bases). The CDR3 has 12 amino acids. V was clipped by 3 bases and J by 5 bases, with 7 bases between them. CDR3 loop: CASSFHRETQYF. CDR3 nucleotide sequence: TGTGCCAGCAGTTTCCACAGGGAGACCCAGTACTTC.

V is TRBV18 and J is TRBJ1-5, with a tentative D call TRBD1 (5 bases). V was shortened by 5 bases and J by 3 bases, with 8 bases between the two germline ends. The CDR3 contains 13 residues. Germline V CDR1 and CDR2: KGHSH, LQKENI. The DNA of the CDR3 is TGTGCCAGCTCAGTACAGGACAATCAGCCCCAGCATTTT. It codes for CASSVQDNQPQHF. Complete variable domain (other parts from reference TRBV18 and TRBJ1-5): NAGVMQNPRHLVRRRGQEARLRCSPMKGHSHVYWYRQLPEEGLKFMVYLQKENIIDESGMPKERFSAEFPKEGPSILRIQQVVRGDSAAYFCASSVQDNQPQHFGDGTRLSIL.

The table lists this clonotype with a count of one. V and J are TRBV6-5 and TRBJ1-2, with D unclear. Trimming stripped 0 bases from V and 3 bases from J, with 11 bases between. The CDR3 sequence is 15 residues long. Germline loops: CDR1 MNHEY, CDR2 SVGAGI. The CDR3 loop is CASSYSSFLDYGYTF. CDR3 DNA sequence: TGTGCCAGCAGTTACTCGTCGTTCCTTGACTATGGCTACACCTTC.

V is TRBV12-3 or TRBV12-4 and J is TRBJ2-5, with TRBD1 identical over 8 bases. V was clipped by 9 bases and J by 3 bases; unmatched bases: 6. This CDR3 has 13 amino acids. CDR3 in amino acids: CASRQGPKETQYF. The CDR3 bases are TGTGCCAGTCGACAGGGGCCAAAAGAGACCCAGTACTTC.

The chain combines TRBV5-6 with TRBJ2-5; 15 bases map to TRBD2. With the DNA end fitting TRBJ2-1 better, the J assignment may be wrong. Germline V gene sequence: CDR1 SGHDT, CDR2 YYEEEE. CDR3 length: 17 amino acids. The CDR3 DNA reads TGTGCCAGCAGCGCATTCAAGGGACTAGCGGGGGGAGATGAGCAGTTCTTC. This codes for CASSAFKGLAGGDEQFF.

This chain joins TRBV15 and TRBJ1-1, with a tentative D call TRBD1 (6 bases). Per germline, CDR1 LNHNV and CDR2 YYDKDF (reference sequence). There are 15 residues in the CDR3. V gave up 9 bases and J gave up 1 base, with 18 bases separating them. The CDR3 DNA follows: TGTGCCACGAGAAAGGAAGGACAGAGGAACACTGAAGCTTTCTTT. As protein: CATRKEGQRNTEAFF. Variable domain in full (rest from reference TRBV15 and TRBJ1-1): DAMVIQNPRYQVTQFGKPVTLSCSQTLNHNVMYWYQQKSSQAPKLLFHYYDKDFNNEADTPDNFQSRRPNTSFCFLDIRSPGLGDTAMYLCATRKEGQRNTEAFFGQGTRLTVV.

With regard to this clonotype: This may arise from a read error, as a much more abundant clone is one base away. This chain links TRBV2 with TRBJ2-5; perhaps TRBD2 as D (7 bases). This CDR3 spans 16 amino acids. Looked up from germline, CDR1 is SNHLY and CDR2 is FYNNEI. CDR3 sequence (DNA): TGTGCCAGCAGCTACAAGACGCAGGGGAGGGAAGAGACCCGGTACTTC. It translates to CASSYKTQGREETRYF.

This clonotype was seen more than once but under ten times. J is TRBJ2-5 and V is TRBV15; TRBD1 agrees at 10 bases. After removal of 5 bases from V and 2 bases from J, the junction contained 5 bases not matched to a gene. This CDR3 region has 15 residues. Germline V lookup: CDR1 LNHNV, CDR2 YYDKDF (reference sequence). The CDR3 loop is CATSGWDRGQETQYF. The CDR3 nucleotides are TGTGCCACCAGCGGTTGGGACAGGGGACAAGAGACCCAGTACTTC.

The CDR3 spells CASSPTGGQGEQYF. CDR3 nucleotide sequence: TGCGCCAGCAGCCCGACAGGGGGCCAGGGCGAGCAGTACTTC. V gene TRBV4-1 combines with J gene TRBJ2-7; TRBD1 aligns across 10 bases. The CDR3 extends over 14 amino acids. The V segment lost 4 bases and the J segment 6 bases; nucleotides outside the gene matches: 6. CDR1 MGHRA and CDR2 YSYEKL come from the germline V gene.

Only a few counts were recorded for this clonotype. V is TRBV5-1 and J is TRBJ2-3, with D perhaps matching TRBD2 (6 bases). The germline V gene has CDR1 SGHRS and CDR2 YFSETQ. Trimming pared 4 bases from V and 4 bases from J, leaving 13 bases between. The CDR3 covers 14 residues. The DNA for the CDR3 is TGCGCCAGCAGCGCAGGATTAGCGGCAGATACGCAGTATTTT. Protein: CASSAGLAADTQYF.

The chain is built from TRBV11-2 and TRBJ2-5; D gene unclear. Germline loops: CDR1 SGHAT, CDR2 FQNNGV. Trimming took 5 bases from V and 5 from J, leaving 12 bases between them. This CDR3 is built from 13 residues. In nucleotides, the CDR3 is TGTGCCAGCAGCCTTTCTATCGGGGAGACCCAGTACTTC. It yields the protein CASSLSIGETQYF.

The CDR3 here is CSVEDPGQGTEAFF. The CDR3 DNA reads TGCAGCGTTGAAGATCCCGGACAGGGGACTGAAGCTTTCTTT. The genes are TRBV29-1 and TRBJ1-1; 9 positions match TRBD1. The J segment lost 5 bases and the V segment lost 0 bases, leaving 4 bases of the junction unmatched. The germline gives CDR1 SQVTM, CDR2 ANQGSEA. The CDR3 contains 14 residues.

A few counts support this clonotype. The chain is built from TRBV20-1 and TRBJ1-2; D is unclear. The germline V gene encodes CDR1 DFQATT and CDR2 SNEGSKA (reference sequence). V was cut by 3 bases and J by 11 bases, with 10 bases left in between. The CDR3 runs to 10 residues. CDR3 sequence (DNA): TGCAGTGCTAGTTTTCCGGTATACACCTTC. Its protein is CSASFPVYTF.